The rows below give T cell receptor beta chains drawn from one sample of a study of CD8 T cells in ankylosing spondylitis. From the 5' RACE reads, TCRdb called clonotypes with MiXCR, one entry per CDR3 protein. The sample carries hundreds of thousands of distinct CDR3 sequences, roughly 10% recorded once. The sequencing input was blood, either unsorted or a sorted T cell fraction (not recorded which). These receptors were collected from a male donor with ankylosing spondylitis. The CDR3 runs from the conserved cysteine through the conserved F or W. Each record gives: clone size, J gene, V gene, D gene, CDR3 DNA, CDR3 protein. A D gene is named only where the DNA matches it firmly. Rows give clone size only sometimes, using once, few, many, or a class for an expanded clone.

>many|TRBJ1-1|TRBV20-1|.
TGCAGTGCTAGAGGGAAACCGGGAATGAACACTGAAGCTTTCTTT
CSARGKPGMNTEAFF
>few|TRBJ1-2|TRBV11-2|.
TGTGCCAGCAGCTTAGGACGAATGGGGATTGGCTATGGCTACACCTTC
CASSLGRMGIGYGYTF
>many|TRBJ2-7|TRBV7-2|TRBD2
TGTGCCAGCAGCGTCACTAGCGGGTTATCCTACGAGCAGTACTTC
CASSVTSGLSYEQYF
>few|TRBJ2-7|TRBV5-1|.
TGCGCCAGCAGCACGGGTAAGGGCACCTACGAGCAGTACTTC
CASSTGKGTYEQYF
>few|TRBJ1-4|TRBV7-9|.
TGTGCCAGCAGCTTAGCCGGCGCAGGGGCGGAAAAACTGTTTTTT
CASSLAGAGAEKLFF
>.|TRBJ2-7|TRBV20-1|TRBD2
TGCAGTGCTGGCGGGCACTTTGGGGGAGGGCTATCAATAGGGTACTTC
CSAGGHFGGGLSIGYF
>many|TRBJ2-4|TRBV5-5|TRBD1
TGTGCCAGCAGCCCGGGACAGGGACGGAACATTCAGTACTTC
CASSPGQGRNIQYF
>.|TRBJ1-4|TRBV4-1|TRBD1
TGCGCCAGCAGCCAAGACCCAGGGGGGATAAATGAAAAACTGTTTTTT
CASSQDPGGINEKLFF
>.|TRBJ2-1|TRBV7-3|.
TGTGCCAGCAGCCCCCAGCTATTCGCCTACTACAATGAGCAGTTCTTC
CASSPQLFAYYNEQFF
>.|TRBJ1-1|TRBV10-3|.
TGTGCCACCTACGCGCAGGGAAACACTGAAGCTTTCTTT
CATYAQGNTEAFF
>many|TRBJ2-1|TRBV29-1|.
TGCAGCGTTGTATCAAGTAGATCCTACAATGAGCAGTTCTTC
CSVVSSRSYNEQFF
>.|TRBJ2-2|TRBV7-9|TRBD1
TGTGCCAGCAGCCCGACCGGGACAGGGTCCACCGGGGAGCTGTTTTTT
CASSPTGTGSTGELFF
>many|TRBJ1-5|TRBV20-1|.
TGCAGTGGTGGTGGGGGCAATCAGCCCCAGCATTTT
CSGGGGNQPQHF
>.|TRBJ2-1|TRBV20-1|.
TGCAGTGCTAGAGATTCAGGGACCAATGAGCAGTTCTTC
CSARDSGTNEQFF
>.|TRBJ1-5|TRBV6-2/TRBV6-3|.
TGTGCCAGCAGTTACCTATTCCGCAATCAGCCCCAGCATTTT
CASSYLFRNQPQHF
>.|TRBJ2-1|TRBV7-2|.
TGTGCCAGCAGCTTGGAGCGGGACAGCTCCTACAATGAGCAGTTCTTC
CASSLERDSSYNEQFF
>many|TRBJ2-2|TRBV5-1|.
TGCGCCAGCAGAAGGGCGGCCACCGGGGAGCTGTTTTTT
CASRRAATGELFF
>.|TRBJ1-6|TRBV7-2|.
TGTGCCAGCAGCTTAGGCCCCGGGTCACCCCTCCACTTT
CASSLGPGSPLHF
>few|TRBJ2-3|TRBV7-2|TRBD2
TGTGCCAGCAGCTTAGCGGGGCGGGGGGGCACAGATACGCAGTATTTT
CASSLAGRGGTDTQYF
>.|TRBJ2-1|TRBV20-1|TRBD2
TGCAGTGCTAGAGATCAGGCGGGGGGCAATGAGCAGTTCTTC
CSARDQAGGNEQFF
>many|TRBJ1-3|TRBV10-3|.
TGTGCCATCAGTGATCGTACCTTCTCTGGAAACACCATATATTTT
CAISDRTFSGNTIYF